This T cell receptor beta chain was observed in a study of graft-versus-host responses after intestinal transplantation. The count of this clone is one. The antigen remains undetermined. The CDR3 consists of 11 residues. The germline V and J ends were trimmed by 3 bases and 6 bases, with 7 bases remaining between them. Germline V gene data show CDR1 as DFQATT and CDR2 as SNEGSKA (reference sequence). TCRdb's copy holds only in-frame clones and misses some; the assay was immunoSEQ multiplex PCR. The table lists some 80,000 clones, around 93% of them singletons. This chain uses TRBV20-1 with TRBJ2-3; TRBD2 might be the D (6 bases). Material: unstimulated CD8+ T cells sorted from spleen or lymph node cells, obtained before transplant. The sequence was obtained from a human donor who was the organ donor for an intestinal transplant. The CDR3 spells CSASGSDTQYF. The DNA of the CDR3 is TGCAGTGCTAGCGGGAGCGATACGCAGTATTTT.